One and the same sample provided the 26 T cell receptor beta chains below, sequenced in a study of T cell repertoires in cytomegalovirus infection. No antigen has been identified for these receptors. TCRdb re-derived calls from the reads in MiXCR, one entry per CDR3 protein. The table shows under 350,000 distinct CDR3 sequences, with 22% occurring only once. The starting material was cultured PBMCs, obtained from culture after CMV antigen stimulation. The receptors derive from a human donor in good health (CMV status not recorded). Some clones in this sample may be carry-over from other donors' samples.

The V and J genes are TRBV9 and TRBJ2-2; 9 bases fit TRBD1. This CDR3 is built from 16 residues. CDR1 and CDR2 (germline): SGDLS, YYNGEE. Trimming cost V 4 bases and J 4 bases; bases outside gene matches: 8. The DNA of the CDR3 is TGTGCCAGCAGCACCACACGGGACAGGGCCACCGGGGAGCTGTTTTTT. This encodes CASSTTRDRATGELFF.

This rearrangement joins TRBV29-1 to TRBJ1-1; TRBD1 matches at 9 bases. Trimming removed 4 bases from V and 2 bases from J; junction bases left unmatched: 5. CDR1 and CDR2 from the germline V gene are SQVTM and ANQGSEA. The CDR3 is 14 residues long. Here the CDR3 DNA reads TGCAGCGTTGCTACAGGGGGCAGAAACACTGAAGCTTTCTTT. Translated: CSVATGGRNTEAFF.

This clonotype appeared a few times. This chain uses TRBV30 with TRBJ2-1, with D possibly matching TRBD1 (5 bases). Germline assignment: CDR1 GTSNPN and CDR2 SVGIG (reference sequence). The length of the CDR3 is 12 residues. The ends were cut back, 2 bases at V and 12 bases at J, with 14 bases in the middle. The DNA of the CDR3 is TGTGCCTGGAGTCAGACAGCTTCAGGGCAGTTCTTC. It is translated as CAWSQTASGQFF. Complete variable domain (other parts from reference TRBV30 and TRBJ2-1): SQTIHQWPATLVQPVGSPLSLECTVEGTSNPNLYWYRQAAGRGLQLLFYSVGIGQISSEVPQNLSASRPQDRQFILSSKKLLLSDSGFYLCAWSQTASGQFFGPGTRLTVL.

This clonotype turned up a few times. This chain connects TRBV4-1 to TRBJ2-2, with 9 bases matching TRBD2. The V segment lost 4 bases and the J segment 0 bases; nucleotides outside the gene matches: 9. Germline CDR1 and CDR2: MGHRA and YSYEKL. The CDR3 extends over 18 amino acids. This chain's CDR3 is CASSPEGGRAANTGELFF. In DNA, the CDR3 is TGCGCCAGCAGCCCCGAAGGCGGGAGGGCCGCGAACACCGGGGAGCTGTTTTTT.

Many counts were recorded for this clonotype. The chain employs TRBV7-2 and TRBJ2-2, with 14 bases that match TRBD2. Germline CDR1 reads SGHTA; CDR2 reads FQGNSA. The V and J ends lost 10 bases and 8 bases, in that order; junction bases with no gene match: 6. This CDR3 contains 14 residues. DNA for the CDR3: TGTGCCATCCGGACTAGCGGGAGGAGAGGGGAGCTGTTTTTT. It translates to CAIRTSGRRGELFF.

J is TRBJ1-3 and V is TRBV10-2, with D possibly TRBD1 on 5 matching bases. Germline lookup yields CDR1 WSHSY and CDR2 SAAADI. V was pared by 6 bases and J by 0 bases, with 12 bases between. This CDR3 has 15 residues. In nucleotides, the CDR3 is TGCGCCAGCAGAGGGACCGAGAGCTCTGGAAACACCATATATTTT. It specifies CASRGTESSGNTIYF.

The chain carries TRBV4-2 and TRBJ2-3, with TRBD2 as a possible D gene (5 bases). With 2 bases removed from V and 3 bases from J, the gap between germline ends came to 9 bases. Germline CDR1 reads LGHNA; CDR2 reads YNFKEQ. The CDR3 totals 14 residues. The CDR3 loop is CASSQPRRTDTQYF. CDR3 nucleotide sequence: TGTGCCAGCAGCCAACCCAGGAGGACAGATACGCAGTATTTT.

This clonotype has only a few counts. This chain links TRBV7-2 with TRBJ2-7, with D perhaps matching TRBD2 (6 bases). Trimming removed 1 base from V and 0 bases from J, with 10 bases in between. This CDR3 is 15 amino acids long. Germline lookup yields CDR1 SGHTA and CDR2 FQGNSA. The CDR3 reads CASSLEAGSSYEQYF. The CDR3 DNA follows: TGTGCCAGCAGCTTAGAGGCGGGGAGCTCCTACGAGCAGTACTTC.

The chain recombines TRBV14 with TRBJ2-6; 8 bases align to TRBD1. Per the germline V gene, CDR1 is SGHDN and CDR2 is FVKESK. The CDR3 spans 19 residues. V was clipped by 3 bases and J by 0 bases; unmatched bases: 10. The CDR3 DNA reads as TGTGCCAGCAGCCAGAGTATTGGACAGGGAAACTCTGGGGCCAACGTCCTGACTTTC. It yields the protein CASSQSIGQGNSGANVLTF.

The sample holds many counts of this clonotype. The chain is built from TRBV7-2 and TRBJ2-3; 9 bases are a match to TRBD2. This CDR3 contains 15 residues. The junction had 8 bases not matched to a gene; V was cut back by 5 bases and J by 5 bases. Germline V lookup: CDR1 SGHTA, CDR2 FQGNSA. The DNA of the CDR3 is TGTGCCAGCAGCCTCAGCGGGAGGCCCGGAGATACGCAGTATTTT. Translating it yields CASSLSGRPGDTQYF.

The chain combines TRBV7-9 with TRBJ2-5; TRBD2 matches at 10 bases. The CDR3 is 18 residues long. The J segment lost 0 bases and the V segment lost 5 bases, leaving 12 bases of the junction unmatched. Per germline, CDR1 SEHNR and CDR2 FQNEAQ (reference sequence). In nucleotides, the CDR3 is TGTGCCAGCAGCCCGGGACTAGCGACAACAACGTACCAAGAGACCCAGTACTTC. It translates to CASSPGLATTTYQETQYF.

The chain joins TRBV11-2 to TRBJ2-1; tentatively, D is TRBD1 or TRBD2 (5 bases each). This CDR3 spans 15 amino acids. Germline V gene lookup returns CDR1 SGHAT and CDR2 FQNNGV. Trimming pared 6 bases from V and 7 bases from J, leaving 19 bases between. In DNA form, the CDR3 reads TGTGCCAGCAGTCCCCCCAGGGTAGCGTTAAATGAGCAGTTCTTC. This sequence encodes CASSPPRVALNEQFF.

The chain recombines TRBV7-9 with TRBJ2-7; TRBD2 matches 8 bases. Trimming took 11 bases from V and 4 from J; bases not matched to a gene: 16. The CDR3 spans 15 residues. Germline V lookup: CDR1 SEHNR, CDR2 FQNEAQ (reference sequence). Here the CDR3 reads CAVITQSGRRYEQYF. CDR3 DNA: TGTGCCGTGATTACACAAAGCGGGAGAAGGTACGAGCAGTACTTC.

As for this clonotype: One end of the junction fails to match germline, which may point to a read error. The chain combines TRBV7-7 with TRBJ2-1, with unresolved D. Per the germline V gene, CDR1 is SSHAT and CDR2 is FNYEAQ (reference sequence). This CDR3 region has 13 residues. The CDR3 is CASSPLLVGEQFF. CDR3 DNA sequence: TGTGCTAGCAGCCCGCTCCTGGTGGGTGAGCAGTTCTTC.

In its sample, this clonotype was seen many times. The chain links TRBV7-2 to TRBJ1-2; D is undetermined. The V and J ends lost 4 bases and 2 bases respectively, with 11 bases between them. There are 14 residues in the CDR3. CDR1 SGHTA and CDR2 FQGNSA come from the germline V gene. The chain's CDR3 is CASSSQTGNYGYTF. The CDR3 coding sequence is TGTGCCAGCAGCTCGCAAACGGGCAACTATGGCTACACCTTC.

This chain links TRBV9 with TRBJ2-3; TRBD2 matches at 8 bases. The CDR3 consists of 15 residues. J lost 6 bases, V lost 3 bases, and 9 bases had no gene match. The V gene's germline CDR1 is SGDLS and CDR2 YYNGEE. This CDR3 is CASSDPPGRADTQYF. Here the CDR3 DNA reads TGTGCCAGCAGCGACCCCCCCGGGAGGGCCGATACGCAGTATTTT.

This clonotype was seen a few times. The V call is TRBV19, the J call TRBJ1-5; TRBD1 agrees at 9 bases. The germline CDR1 and CDR2 sequences are LNHDA and SQIVND (reference sequence). With 2 bases clipped from V and 5 bases from J, the junction kept 10 bases outside the gene matches. This CDR3 comprises 17 residues. The CDR3 is CASSILGQGLWDQPQHF. DNA for the CDR3: TGTGCCAGTAGTATATTGGGACAGGGACTTTGGGATCAGCCCCAGCATTTT.

This clonotype was counted between two and nine times. This chain uses TRBV29-1 with TRBJ2-7; D not resolved. Germline-derived CDR1 and CDR2 are SQVTM and ANQGSEA. V lost 6 bases to trimming and J lost 5 bases, with 14 bases between them. CDR3 length: 12 amino acids. The CDR3 nucleotides read TGCAGCGTAGTCCGGCAGGCCGACGAGCAGTACTTC. It is translated as CSVVRQADEQYF.

This clonotype showed up just a few times. The rearrangement uses TRBV12-3 or TRBV12-4 and TRBJ1-2; 7 nucleotides line up with TRBD1. This CDR3 region has 15 residues. Trimming cost V 7 bases and J 2 bases; bases outside gene matches: 10. This CDR3 reads CASTQETGLNYGYTF. CDR3 nucleotide sequence: TGTGCCAGCACCCAAGAGACAGGGTTGAACTATGGCTACACCTTC.

This clonotype came up many times. The chain links TRBV19 to TRBJ2-1; 12 bases fit TRBD2. V gave up 4 bases and J gave up 6 bases; unmatched junction bases: 4. The germline CDR1 and CDR2 sequences are LNHDA and SQIVND (reference sequence). The CDR3 totals 15 residues. The CDR3 region is CASSTRLAGVNEQFF. DNA of the CDR3: TGTGCCAGTAGTACGCGACTAGCGGGAGTCAATGAGCAGTTCTTC. Together with reference TRBV19 and TRBJ2-1, the CDR3 gives the full variable domain: DGGITQSPKYLFRKEGQNVTLSCEQNLNHDAMYWYRQDPGQGLRLIYYSQIVNDFQKGDIAEGYSVSREKKESFPLTVTSAQKNPTAFYLCASSTRLAGVNEQFFGPGTRLTVL.

This clonotype turned up a few times. V is TRBV19 and J is TRBJ1-5; 11 positions agree with TRBD1. V shed 8 bases and J 3 bases; nucleotides not matched to a gene: 3. The CDR3 has 14 amino acids. Germline CDR1 LNHDA, CDR2 SQIVND (reference sequence). CDR3 nucleotides: TGTGCCAGTGGGGACAGGGGGGACAATCAGCCCCAGCATTTT. This translates into CASGDRGDNQPQHF.

The chain uses TRBV28 and TRBJ1-3; TRBD1 is a possible D gene (5 bases). Germline lookup yields CDR1 MDHEN and CDR2 SYDVKM. This CDR3 is 15 amino acids long. Deletions cut 3 bases from V and 4 bases from J, with 13 bases between. The CDR3 nucleotides read TGTGCCAGCAGTTTCGGGGGGGGTTACGGAAACACCATATATTTT. Translating it yields CASSFGGGYGNTIYF.

This clonotype was counted between two and nine times. This chain connects TRBV7-3 to TRBJ2-1; possible D gene TRBD2, 5 bases. The V end lost 3 bases, the J end lost 7 bases, and 19 bases lay between the germline ends. The CDR3 runs 16 residues. Germline values: CDR1 SGHTA, CDR2 FQGTGA. The CDR3 reads CASSFNPGSQYNEQFF. CDR3 sequence (DNA): TGTGCCAGCAGCTTTAATCCGGGATCCCAATATAATGAGCAGTTCTTC.

This clonotype showed up many times. The gene calls are TRBV7-2 and TRBJ2-5; D uncertain. The V end lost 5 bases, the J end lost 5 bases, and 18 bases lay between the germline ends. The CDR3 runs 15 residues. Per the germline V gene, CDR1 is SGHTA and CDR2 is FQGNSA. CDR3 DNA: TGTGCCAGCAGCCTAGAGTGGGATACCACGGAGACCCAGTACTTC. Encoded protein: CASSLEWDTTETQYF.

This clonotype was found a few times. The chain links TRBV23-1 to TRBJ1-2; a weak D match, TRBD1 (5 bases). TRBV23-1 counts as an open reading frame of uncertain function. With 3 bases removed from V and 6 bases from J, the gap between germline ends came to 14 bases. The CDR3 covers 14 residues. CDR3 loop: CASSHQEGRDGYTF. CDR3 DNA: TGCGCCAGCAGTCATCAAGAGGGGAGGGATGGCTACACCTTC.

The sample holds a few counts of this clonotype. The CDR3, as DNA: TGTGCCAGCAAACCATCTGTGCTCCTTAACTATGGCTACACCTTC. Translating it yields CASKPSVLLNYGYTF. The V gene is TRBV12-3 or TRBV12-4, the J gene TRBJ1-2; D is undetermined. The CDR3 is 15 amino acids. V lost 7 bases and J lost 1, with 16 bases in between.